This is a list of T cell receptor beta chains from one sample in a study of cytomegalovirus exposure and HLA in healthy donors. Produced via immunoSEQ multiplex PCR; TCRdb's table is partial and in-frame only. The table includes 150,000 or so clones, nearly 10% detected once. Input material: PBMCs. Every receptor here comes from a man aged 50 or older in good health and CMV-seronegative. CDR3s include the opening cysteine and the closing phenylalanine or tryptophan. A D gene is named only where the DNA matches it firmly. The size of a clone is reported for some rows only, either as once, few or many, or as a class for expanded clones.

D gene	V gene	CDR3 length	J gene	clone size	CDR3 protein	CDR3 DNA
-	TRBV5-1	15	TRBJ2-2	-	CASSLPGANTGELFF	TGCGCCAGCAGCTTGCCAGGGGCGAACACCGGGGAGCTGTTTTTT
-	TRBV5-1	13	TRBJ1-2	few	CASSLGIGWGYTF	TGCGCCAGCAGCTTGGGCATTGGCTGGGGCTACACCTTC
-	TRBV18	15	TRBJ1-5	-	CASSDRVYSNQPQHF	TGTGCCAGCTCGGACAGAGTCTATAGCAATCAGCCCCAGCATTTT
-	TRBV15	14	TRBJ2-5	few	CATSRGLTEETQYF	TGTGCCACCAGCAGAGGACTGACAGAAGAGACCCAGTACTTC
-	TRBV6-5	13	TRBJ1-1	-	CASTAAGGGEAFF	TGTGCCAGCACCGCCGCGGGGGGCGGCGAGGCTTTCTTT
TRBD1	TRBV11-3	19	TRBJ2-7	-	CASSFSPYTPGQSSYEQYF	TGTGCCAGCAGCTTCTCCCCTTACACACCGGGACAGAGCTCCTACGAGCAGTACTTC
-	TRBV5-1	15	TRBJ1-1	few	CASSSIREANTEAFF	TGCGCCAGCAGCTCGATCAGGGAGGCGAACACTGAAGCTTTCTTT
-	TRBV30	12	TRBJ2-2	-	CAWRERTGELFF	TGTGCCTGGAGGGAGCGGACCGGGGAGCTGTTTTTT
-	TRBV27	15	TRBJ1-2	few	CASSPSVGGQYGYTF	TGTGCCAGCAGTCCGTCGGTTGGAGGACAGTATGGCTACACCTTC
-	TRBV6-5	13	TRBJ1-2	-	CASSYWGQHGYTF	TGTGCCAGCAGTTACTGGGGGCAACATGGCTACACCTTC
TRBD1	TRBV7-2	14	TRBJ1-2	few	CASSVGTANYGYTF	TGTGCCAGCAGCGTTGGGACAGCTAACTATGGCTACACCTTC
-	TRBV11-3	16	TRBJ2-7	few	CASSKPGPGNSYEQYF	TGTGCCAGCAGCAAACCTGGACCAGGGAATAGCTACGAGCAGTACTTC
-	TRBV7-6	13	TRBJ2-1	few	CASSARNAGEQFF	TGTGCCAGCAGCGCCCGGAACGCGGGGGAGCAGTTCTTC
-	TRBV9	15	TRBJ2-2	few	CASSVEGRSTGELFF	TGTGCCAGCAGCGTAGAGGGGCGGTCCACCGGGGAGCTGTTTTTT
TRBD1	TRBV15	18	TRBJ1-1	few	CATSREILTGTGIIEAFF	TGTGCCACCAGCAGAGAGATCCTAACCGGGACAGGCATCATTGAAGCTTTCTTT
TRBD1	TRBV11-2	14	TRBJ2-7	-	CASSSGQGSEEQYF	TGTGCCAGCAGCTCGGGACAGGGGTCGGAAGAGCAGTACTTC
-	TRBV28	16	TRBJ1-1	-	CASSLGFWAGNTEAFF	TGTGCCAGCAGTTTAGGGTTTTGGGCAGGCAACACTGAAGCTTTCTTT